One and the same sample provided the 8 T cell receptor beta chains below, sequenced in a study of glioma-infiltrating T cells after dendritic cell vaccination. Time point meaning: after dendritic cell vaccination, including at tumor progression/relapse. Using immunoSEQ multiplex PCR, the repertoire was profiled, and TCRdb retains in-frame clones only, with some absent. The sample lists about 94,000 clones; approximately 80% were seen once. This specimen was blood, taken after dendritic cell vaccination. The receptors were sampled from a human donor with glioblastoma.

The rearrangement links TRBV9 to TRBJ2-2, with 8 positions matching TRBD1. CDR1 SGDLS and CDR2 YYNGEE come from the germline V gene. This CDR3 is built from 18 residues. V was pared by 7 bases and J by 7 bases, with 21 bases of the junction left unmatched. The CDR3 DNA reads as TGTGCCAGCTCGAAGATGACCCCGGGACAGGTCGAAAACGGGGAGCTGTTTTTT. Amino acids: CASSKMTPGQVENGELFF.

The chain couples TRBV30 to TRBJ1-1; TRBD1 matches at 8 bases. The CDR3 extends over 13 amino acids. V lost 3 bases to trimming and J lost 5 bases; unmatched junction nucleotides: 5. Per germline, CDR1 GTSNPN and CDR2 SVGIG (reference sequence). CDR3 bases: TGTGCCTGGAGGGCAGGGGGCGTAACTGAAGCTTTCTTT. It is translated as CAWRAGGVTEAFF.

The V and J genes are TRBV6-5 and TRBJ1-2; 7 bases are shared with TRBD1. Germline trimming cut 6 bases from V and 0 bases from J; bases unmatched to any gene: 7. CDR1 and CDR2 from the germline V gene are MNHEY and SVGAGI. The CDR3 spans 15 residues. CDR3 region: CASRHWTGANYGYTF. The CDR3 region has the DNA TGTGCCAGCAGGCACTGGACAGGAGCTAACTATGGCTACACCTTC.

V and J are TRBV5-1 and TRBJ2-1; D is undetermined. Looked up from germline, CDR1 is SGHRS and CDR2 is YFSETQ. The CDR3 has 13 amino acids. V was shortened by 1 base and J by 10 bases, with 12 bases between the two germline ends. The CDR3 coding sequence is TGCGCCAGCAGCTTGAAGGTGCTTAGCGAGCAGTTCTTC. Translating it yields CASSLKVLSEQFF.

The chain has TRBV5-1 and TRBJ1-6; TRBD1 aligns across 8 bases. J lost 2 bases, V lost 4 bases, and 11 bases had no gene match. CDR1 SGHRS and CDR2 YFSETQ come from the germline V gene. The CDR3 length is 18 residues. CDR3 sequence: CASSLGPDRVAYNSPLHF. CDR3 in DNA: TGCGCCAGCAGCCTAGGGCCGGACAGGGTCGCCTATAATTCACCCCTCCACTTT.

The chain combines TRBV7-6 with TRBJ2-1, with TRBD2 matching over 9 bases. Germline V CDR1 and CDR2: SGHVS, FNYEAQ. V was clipped by 6 bases and J by 0 bases; unmatched bases: 3. This CDR3 spans 15 amino acids. DNA of the CDR3: TGTGCCAGCAGTTATAGCGGGAGCTCCTACAATGAGCAGTTCTTC. Its translation is CASSYSGSSYNEQFF.

The chain carries TRBV11-2 and TRBJ2-3, with TRBD2 matching 7 bases. The CDR3 has 15 residues. The trim removed 1 base at V and 2 bases at J, leaving 3 bases unmatched. Germline loops: CDR1 SGHAT, CDR2 FQNNGV. This CDR3 reads CASSLGLAYTDTQYF. CDR3 DNA: TGTGCCAGCAGCTTAGGACTAGCTTACACAGATACGCAGTATTTT.

The rearrangement links TRBV18 to TRBJ2-7; 7 bases are a match to TRBD1. The CDR3 is 15 residues long. Trimming removed 6 bases from V and 3 bases from J; junction bases left unmatched: 11. CDR1 and CDR2 (germline): KGHSH, LQKENI. The CDR3 nucleotides read TGTGCCAGCTCCCTCAGACCTCGGGACAGCTACGAGCAGTACTTC. The encoded protein is CASSLRPRDSYEQYF. The full variable domain, completed using reference TRBV18 and TRBJ2-7, is NAGVMQNPRHLVRRRGQEARLRCSPMKGHSHVYWYRQLPEEGLKFMVYLQKENIIDESGMPKERFSAEFPKEGPSILRIQQVVRGDSAAYFCASSLRPRDSYEQYFGPGTRLTVT.